The next 32 T cell receptor beta chains were all read from a single sample in a study of OX40 agonist ivuxolimab in advanced cancers. Library creation used the immunoSEQ multiplex PCR assay. TCRdb took this table from immuneACCESS and kept in-frame rearrangements with V and J called. Such tables lack part of the clones; where checked against another copy, unresolved V genes explain under half of the gap, and the rest is unexplained. The table for this sample lists tens of thousands of clones; 85% to 90% of them were counted only once. The ten largest clones take up over 1.5% of the sample. This specimen was CD4+ or CD8+ T cells sorted from blood, taken in a trial of the OX40 agonist ivuxolimab. The receptors come from an adult with an advanced solid tumor such as melanoma, head and neck, liver or kidney cancer.

This clone showed up just a few times. V gene TRBV4-1 combines with J gene TRBJ2-2, with D possibly being TRBD1 (6 bases). Germline V CDR1 and CDR2: MGHRA, YSYEKL. Trimming removed 0 bases at V and 3 bases at J, with 8 bases between. This CDR3 has 15 residues. The CDR3 sequence: CASSQEGTYTGELFF. DNA for the CDR3: TGCGCCAGCAGCCAAGAGGGGACATACACCGGGGAGCTGTTTTTT.

This clone appeared once. V gene TRBV2 combines with J gene TRBJ2-7, with 12 bases identical to TRBD2. Per germline, CDR1 SNHLY and CDR2 FYNNEI. The V gene end was trimmed by 8 bases and the J gene end by 0 bases; junction bases not matched to a gene: 2. The CDR3 contains 14 residues. The CDR3 DNA follows: TGTGCCAGCCTGACTAGCGGGGGCTCCTACGAGCAGTACTTC. Its protein is CASLTSGGSYEQYF.

J is TRBJ1-2 and V is TRBV28, with TRBD1 matching over 7 bases. The germline gives CDR1 MDHEN, CDR2 SYDVKM. V lost 6 bases and J lost 5; bases outside the gene matches: 6. CDR3 length: 13 amino acids. CDR3 protein: CASSQGTEYGYTF. Here the CDR3 DNA reads TGTGCCAGCAGCCAAGGGACAGAATATGGCTACACCTTC.

The chain employs TRBV4-1 and TRBJ1-5; tentative D call: TRBD1 (5 bases). The ends were cut back, 0 bases at V and 2 bases at J, with 14 bases in the middle. Germline V gene data show CDR1 as MGHRA and CDR2 as YSYEKL. The CDR3 consists of 17 residues. CDR3 in DNA: TGCGCCAGCAGCCAAGATGCTCGGGGCCCGGGCAATCAGCCCCAGCATTTT. Its protein is CASSQDARGPGNQPQHF.

A few counts support this clone. The rearrangement links TRBV27 to TRBJ2-7; tentative D call: TRBD1 (6 bases). The CDR3 runs to 14 residues. Trimming pared 8 bases from V and 6 bases from J, leaving 20 bases between. From germline, CDR1 is MNHEY and CDR2 SMNVEV (reference sequence). The CDR3 loop reads CASAQQGIMPEQYF. CDR3 nucleotide sequence: TGTGCCAGCGCGCAACAGGGAATCATGCCCGAGCAGTACTTC.

The gene calls are TRBV14 and TRBJ2-1; 7 nucleotides line up with TRBD2. V lost 2 bases and J lost 3; bases outside the gene matches: 7. Per the germline V gene, CDR1 is SGHDN and CDR2 is FVKESK. The CDR3 contains 16 residues. The CDR3 reads CASSQREGVIYNEQFF. The CDR3 nucleotides read TGTGCCAGCAGCCAAAGGGAGGGTGTTATCTACAATGAGCAGTTCTTC.

CDR3 protein: CASSFGTGDGYTF. CDR3 DNA: TGTGCCAGCAGCTTCGGGACAGGGGATGGCTACACCTTC. The chain carries TRBV13 and TRBJ1-2; 10 bases fit TRBD1. With V trimmed by 3 bases and J by 6 bases, 1 base remained unmatched. This CDR3 has 13 amino acids. Per germline, CDR1 PRHDT and CDR2 FYEKMQ (reference sequence). Together with reference TRBV13 and TRBJ1-2, the CDR3 gives the full variable domain: AAGVIQSPRHLIKEKRETATLKCYPIPRHDTVYWYQQGPGQDPQFLISFYEKMQSDKGSIPDRFSAQQFSDYHSELNMSSLELGDSALYFCASSFGTGDGYTFGSGTRLTVV.

This chain links TRBV11-3 with TRBJ2-1; possibly TRBD1 for D (6 bases). Trimming removed 3 bases at V and 0 bases at J, with 18 bases between. The germline V gene has CDR1 SGHNT and CDR2 YENEEA. The CDR3 consists of 18 residues. CDR3 coding DNA: TGTGCCAGCAGCTTTAGGGGGTCGGGCGGTAGCTCCTACAATGAGCAGTTCTTC. This encodes CASSFRGSGGSSYNEQFF.

This clone has more than one count but fewer than ten. DNA for the CDR3: TGCGCCAGCAGCCAAGATGCCGGGACTAGCGTATATACGCAGTATTTT. Encoded protein: CASSQDAGTSVYTQYF. The chain is built from TRBV4-1 and TRBJ2-3; TRBD2 agrees at 10 bases. CDR3 length: 16 residues. CDR1 and CDR2 (germline): MGHRA, YSYEKL. The V and J ends lost 0 bases and 7 bases, in that order; junction bases with no gene match: 7.

The chain combines TRBV7-9 with TRBJ2-1, with D perhaps given as TRBD1 or TRBD2 (5 bases each). Trimming stripped 5 bases from V and 8 bases from J, with 16 bases between. The CDR3 length is 14 residues. Germline V gene lookup returns CDR1 SEHNR and CDR2 FQNEAQ (reference sequence). CDR3 sequence reads: CASSPGLTGDEQFF. In DNA form, the CDR3 reads TGTGCCAGCAGCCCGGGGCTGACGGGTGATGAGCAGTTCTTC.

The V call is TRBV28, the J call TRBJ2-7, with TRBD1 matching over 11 bases. Germline CDR1 reads MDHEN; CDR2 reads SYDVKM. The V and J ends lost 4 bases and 6 bases, in that order; junction bases with no gene match: 8. The CDR3 totals 15 residues. The CDR3 loop reads CASSSPGQGGLEQYF. The DNA for the CDR3 is TGTGCCAGCAGTTCCCCGGGACAGGGGGGGCTCGAGCAGTACTTC.

V and J are TRBV6-1 and TRBJ2-7; perhaps TRBD2 as D (6 bases). V was clipped by 6 bases and J by 5 bases, with 20 bases between them. Germline CDR1 MNHNS, CDR2 SASEGT. This CDR3 spans 15 amino acids. The CDR3 loop reads CASRNRGGGYNEQYF. CDR3 sequence (DNA): TGTGCCAGCAGGAACCGGGGCGGAGGGTACAACGAGCAGTACTTC.

The chain links TRBV7-9 to TRBJ1-1; no reliable D call. CDR3 length: 14 residues. CDR1 and CDR2 from the germline V gene are SEHNR and FQNEAQ (reference sequence). The V end lost 5 bases, the J end lost 4 bases, and 14 bases lay between the germline ends. In DNA form, the CDR3 reads TGTGCCAGCAGCCTTTCCGCCTCGGGCACTGAAGCTTTCTTT. Its translation: CASSLSASGTEAFF.

This rearrangement joins TRBV13 to TRBJ1-3, with a weak D call TRBD1 (5 bases). V lost 5 bases, J lost 4 bases, and 15 bases lay in between. The CDR3 runs to 15 residues. Germline-derived CDR1 and CDR2 are PRHDT and FYEKMQ (reference sequence). The DNA of the CDR3 is TGTGCCAGCAGCAGTATCAGGCAGGGAGGAAACACCATATATTTT. Its translation is CASSSIRQGGNTIYF.

The V gene is TRBV6-6, the J gene TRBJ2-2, with D perhaps matching TRBD1 (6 bases). Trimming removed 6 bases at V and 2 bases at J, with 10 bases between. The CDR3 consists of 14 residues. Germline CDR1 and CDR2: MNHNY and SVGAGI (reference sequence). Written as DNA, the CDR3 is TGTGCCAGCAGGATGGGACAAAACACCGGGGAGCTGTTTTTT. Encoded protein: CASRMGQNTGELFF.

This chain joins TRBV7-3 and TRBJ2-1, with D perhaps assigned TRBD1 or TRBD2 (5 bases each). V lost 5 bases and J lost 5, with 19 bases in between. The CDR3 is made up of 16 amino acids. Germline-derived CDR1 and CDR2 are SGHTA and FQGTGA. The CDR3 is CASSLRTGAGHNEQFF. CDR3 coding DNA: TGTGCCAGCAGCCTTCGAACCGGGGCCGGCCACAATGAGCAGTTCTTC.

This clone was counted between two and nine times. The chain uses TRBV30 and TRBJ1-1; the D is unclear. Deletions cut 4 bases from V and 0 bases from J, with 3 bases between. Germline V CDR1 and CDR2: GTSNPN, SVGIG (reference sequence). This CDR3 comprises 11 residues. Written as DNA, the CDR3 is TGTGCCTGGACAGTGAACACTGAAGCTTTCTTT. Encoded protein: CAWTVNTEAFF.

This chain joins TRBV6-1 and TRBJ2-5; D possibly corresponds to TRBD1 (5 bases). The J call may be in error: the DNA end matches TRBJ2-7 better. CDR1 and CDR2 from the germline V gene are MNHNS and SASEGT. This CDR3 spans 17 amino acids. The CDR3 DNA reads as TGTGCCAGCAGTGAAGCCCTTCGATTGGGGCCGGGCTCCGAGCAGTACTTC. Amino acids: CASSEALRLGPGSEQYF.

This chain uses TRBV5-1 with TRBJ2-1; TRBD2 is a possible D gene (6 bases). The CDR3 is 16 residues long. V lost 4 bases to trimming and J lost 0 bases, with 14 bases between them. Germline V gives CDR1 SGHRS, CDR2 YFSETQ. The CDR3 protein is CASSDLAESSYNEQFF. CDR3 sequence (DNA): TGCGCCAGCAGCGATTTAGCGGAGAGCTCCTACAATGAGCAGTTCTTC.

The V call is TRBV11-1, the J call TRBJ2-5; no definite D call. V lost 5 bases and J lost 4, with 11 bases in between. Germline CDR1 SGHAT, CDR2 FQDESV (reference sequence). This CDR3 comprises 13 residues. The CDR3: CASSTTMTETQYF. The CDR3, as DNA: TGTGCCAGCAGCACTACAATGACAGAGACCCAGTACTTC.

This chain connects TRBV11-2 to TRBJ2-7, with 13 bases lining up with TRBD2. CDR3 length: 16 amino acids. V shed 5 bases and J 7 bases; nucleotides not matched to a gene: 11. Germline CDR1 is SGHAT and CDR2 is FQNNGV. The CDR3, as DNA: TGTGCCAGCAGCACCGGACTAGCGGGAGCCCCTGGGGAGCAGTACTTC. Protein: CASSTGLAGAPGEQYF.

The rearrangement links TRBV6-1 to TRBJ2-3; perhaps TRBD1 as D (6 bases). Trimming stripped 7 bases from V and 3 bases from J, with 17 bases between. Germline V gene data show CDR1 as MNHNS and CDR2 as SASEGT. This CDR3 comprises 15 residues. CDR3 sequence: CASNGQNPPTDTQYF. Here the CDR3 DNA reads TGTGCCAGCAACGGACAGAACCCCCCGACAGATACGCAGTATTTT.

This clone was recorded only once. The genes are TRBV9 and TRBJ2-7, with a possible D match to TRBD2 (7 bases). V was pared by 4 bases and J by 2 bases, with 19 bases between. The CDR3 is 16 amino acids. CDR1 is SGDLS, CDR2 YYNGEE, per germline. DNA for the CDR3: TGTGCCAGCAGCTCGCAAGGGGGGGCAGCCCCCTACGAGCAGTACTTC. Translation: CASSSQGGAAPYEQYF. Combining the CDR3 with reference TRBV9 and TRBJ2-7 gives the whole variable domain DSGVTQTPKHLITATGQRVTLRCSPRSGDLSVYWYQQSLDQGLQFLIQYYNGEERAKGNILERFSAQQFPDLHSELNLSSLELGDSALYFCASSSQGGAAPYEQYFGPGTRLTVT.

The chain is built from TRBV27 and TRBJ2-7; D is possibly TRBD2 (6 bases). From germline, CDR1 is MNHEY and CDR2 SMNVEV (reference sequence). The length of the CDR3 is 14 residues. V was pared by 5 bases and J by 7 bases, with 18 bases between. CDR3 sequence reads: CASSRAKGGFEQYF. CDR3 sequence (DNA): TGTGCCAGCAGTCGAGCGAAGGGAGGTTTTGAGCAGTACTTC.

This clone was seen only once. CDR3 residues: CASSLLRQVYGYTF. DNA for the CDR3: TGTGCCAGCAGTTTATTAAGGCAGGTCTATGGCTACACCTTC. The V gene is TRBV28, the J gene TRBJ1-2; D call uncertain. Germline V lookup: CDR1 MDHEN, CDR2 SYDVKM. The CDR3 is made up of 14 amino acids. The V and J ends lost 1 base and 4 bases respectively, with 10 bases between them.

The chain has TRBV28 and TRBJ1-1, with a tentative D call TRBD1 (5 bases). Germline assignment: CDR1 MDHEN and CDR2 SYDVKM. V lost 9 bases and J lost 0, with 17 bases in between. The CDR3 runs 15 residues. The CDR3 bases are TGTGCCAGTTTTCCCGGGACGTCCATGAACACTGAAGCTTTCTTT. Its protein product is CASFPGTSMNTEAFF.

V and J are TRBV27 and TRBJ2-3; D is perhaps TRBD1 or TRBD2 (6 bases each). V lost 3 bases to trimming and J lost 6 bases, with 13 bases between them. Germline CDR1 is MNHEY and CDR2 is SMNVEV (reference sequence). This CDR3 region has 14 residues. The CDR3 DNA follows: TGTGCCAGCAGTTTGGGGGGCGCTTCCGATACGCAGTATTTT. Translated: CASSLGGASDTQYF.

V and J are TRBV27 and TRBJ2-7; possible D gene TRBD1, 5 bases. There are 13 residues in the CDR3. Trimming stripped 6 bases from V and 3 bases from J, with 12 bases between. From germline, CDR1 is MNHEY and CDR2 SMNVEV (reference sequence). In DNA form, the CDR3 reads TGTGCCAGCAGCCTCCGACAGAACTACGAGCAGTACTTC. Protein sequence: CASSLRQNYEQYF.

The rearrangement joins TRBV4-1 to TRBJ1-1; 7 nucleotides line up with TRBD1. The CDR3 runs 17 residues. J was trimmed by 0 bases and V by 1 base; bases with no gene match: 8. Germline CDR1 and CDR2: MGHRA and YSYEKL. DNA of the CDR3: TGCGCCAGCAGCCAAGCAACCGGGACAGATCTGAACACTGAAGCTTTCTTT. The encoded protein is CASSQATGTDLNTEAFF.

This chain uses TRBV7-8 with TRBJ2-3, with 12 bases identical to TRBD2. Germline V lookup: CDR1 SGHVS, CDR2 FQNEAQ. This CDR3 spans 16 amino acids. The J segment lost 1 base and the V segment lost 5 bases, leaving 4 bases of the junction unmatched. The CDR3 nucleotides read TGTGCCAGCAGCCGGACTAGCGGGGCCGGCACAGATACGCAGTATTTT. It is translated as CASSRTSGAGTDTQYF.

J is TRBJ1-2 and V is TRBV18; D call uncertain. Germline CDR1 reads KGHSH; CDR2 reads LQKENI. The V and J ends lost 5 bases and 6 bases respectively, with 16 bases between them. The length of the CDR3 is 14 residues. CDR3 in amino acids: CASSASREPNGYTF. CDR3 nucleotides: TGTGCCAGCTCAGCCTCAAGGGAACCGAATGGCTACACCTTC.

The rearrangement joins TRBV10-2 to TRBJ2-2; 7 nucleotides match TRBD1. Germline CDR1 reads WSHSY; CDR2 reads SAAADI. This CDR3 contains 14 residues. V was clipped by 4 bases and J by 6 bases; unmatched bases: 5. CDR3 nucleotide sequence: TGCGCCAGCAGTGTCAGGCAGGGGGCCGGGGAGCTGTTTTTT. This encodes CASSVRQGAGELFF.